This TCR beta chain is from a study of blood T cell repertoires in COVID-19. The authors' processing: Amplified reference gene primers provided the basis for estimating nucleated cell counts. Method: immunoSEQ multiplex PCR; TCRdb's copy keeps in-frame clones and lacks some. V, J and clone size reflect that table, while D and trimming were determined from the DNA. The repertoire holds about 140,000 clones, with over 60% as singletons. As to this clone: This same CDR3 is encoded by further DNA sequences in the sample.

Germline V gene lookup returns CDR1 LGHDT and CDR2 YNNKEL (reference sequence). Trimming took 1 base from V and 6 from J, leaving 7 bases between them. The CDR3 sequence is 13 residues long. The chain recombines TRBV3-1 (or the pseudogene TRBV3-2) with TRBJ2-1; D is possibly TRBD1 (6 bases). The receptor comes from a man in his forties or fifties with acute or convalescent COVID-19. The sequenced material came from peripheral blood. The CDR3 spells CASSQGRGNEQFF. The CDR3 nucleotides read TGTGCCAGCAGCCAAGGCAGGGGCAATGAGCAGTTCTTC.